Given below is one T cell receptor (beta chain) in context. No antigen is known for it. One junction end disagrees with the germline gene, perhaps due to a read error. Library construction relied on multiplex PCR. TCRdb shows the sequencer as Illumina HiSeq 2500. Following protocols modified from ARM-PCR, the researchers constructed TCRbeta libraries through three rounds of nested PCR with primers (Table S4). Before sequencing, PCR products of 200-500 bp were excised from the gel and purified with the QIAquick gel extraction kit. In the original analysis: Reads were cleaned with Trimmomatic, merged with FLASH into complete CDR3 sequences, and assigned to V(D)J germline segments with MiTCR. Clonal diversity was calculated as the inverse Simpson's index using VDJtools. In-frame sequences lacking a premature stop codon were counted as productive reads. TCRdb handled the public reads itself, with Q25 trimming in fastp and clone calling in MiXCR, and kept productive beta chains. Rows with one shared CDR3 protein collapse into an entry with the most common genes and DNA. For this entry, the V and J calls and clone size follow TCRdb and not the study's own pipeline. The sample data list about 75,000 distinct CDR3 sequences, and 60% to 80% of these were observed just once. Of the sample, roughly 12% falls within the top ten clones.

The germline V gene (reference sequence) supplies CDR1 SGHNT and CDR2 YYREEE. The CDR3 spans 16 residues, from the cysteine through the phenylalanine. Solely the CDR3 DNA is kept, with 48 bases framed from the first base. Bulk unsorted tissue served as the source for RNA extraction, and RNA quality was assessed using a NanoDrop ND-1000 and an Agilent 2100. All donors had newly diagnosed lung cancer, had not received prior chemotherapy, and were admitted for thoracic surgery in China between August and November 2014. Anyone who had undergone radiotherapy or chemotherapy before, or who had another cancer at the same time, was left out of the study. Pieces of surgical tissue measuring about 1-2.1 cm3 were kept in RNAlater solution and held at -80 degrees C until needed. These data are taken from a study of tumor and adjacent non-tumor tissue in lung cancer (dated by TCRdb to 2016 to 2019). Background on the whole study: The cohort included approximately 13 adenocarcinoma, a couple of squamous cell carcinoma and 1 small cell lung cancer patients. Some 30 paired specimens, one tumor and one normal lung sample per patient, were profiled by TCRbeta CDR3 sequencing. The approximately 15 enrolled patients, of whom some 10 were men and 5 were women, were aged about 30 to 80 years and were diagnosed with TNM stage I to III disease. In total, sequencing yielded over 95 million productive TCRbeta reads, which works out to an average of around 4.2 million reads per sample. The study compared bulk TCRbeta repertoires between lung tumor tissue and matched distant non-tumor lung tissue from approximately 14 lung cancer patients. Findings and caveats that apply to the study as a whole: The sequencing platform is not named in the methods, and unique molecular identifiers are not mentioned. Peripheral blood was not sequenced, so blood TCRbeta repertoires in these lung cancer patients were not examined. The top 100 clones accounted for a significantly larger cumulative portion of the repertoire in normal lung than in tumor tissue. Younger patients had significantly higher TCR diversity, and higher tumor TCR diversity was associated with shorter overall and disease-free survival. Only roughly 14 patients were included in the cohort, and the need for larger samples and more detailed clinical data was noted by the authors. TCR diversity (inverse Simpson) was significantly higher in tumor than in normal lung tissue (around 460 vs 160, P = 0.0075, Mann-Whitney U test).

Input material: lung tumor tissue. The chain links TRBV5-4 with TRBJ2-1; 11 of the junction bases match TRBD2. This receptor was obtained from a woman between 50 and 59 years old with non-small cell lung cancer. The sequenced DNA is TGTGCCAACAGCAAGGGGACTAGCGGCTCCTACAACGAGCAGTTCTTC. This sequence encodes CANSKGTSGSYNEQFF.